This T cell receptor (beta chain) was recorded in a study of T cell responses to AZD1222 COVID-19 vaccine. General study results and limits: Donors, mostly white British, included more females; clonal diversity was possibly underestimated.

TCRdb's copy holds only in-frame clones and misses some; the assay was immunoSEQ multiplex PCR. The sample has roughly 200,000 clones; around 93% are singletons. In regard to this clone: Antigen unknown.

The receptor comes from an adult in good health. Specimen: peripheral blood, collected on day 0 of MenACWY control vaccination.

Here the CDR3 DNA reads TGCGCCAGCAGCTTGGAGCGGGGGATCTATGGCTACACCTTC. As protein: CASSLERGIYGYTF. The gene calls are TRBV5-1 and TRBJ1-2; tentative D call: TRBD1 (5 bases). Trimming shortened V by 0 bases and J by 4 bases, and 10 bases separated the two germline ends. The CDR3 is made up of 14 amino acids. Looked up from germline, CDR1 is SGHRS and CDR2 is YFSETQ.